This TCR beta chain appears in the sequencing data of a study of T cells expressing NK-cell markers. Overall study context: From sorted CD3+CD56+NKG2C+, CD3+CD56+NKG2C- and CD3+CD56-NKG2C+ T cells came the TCR beta repertoires.

TCRdb reprocessed the 5' RACE reads, keeping one entry per CDR3 protein, no DNA. This table holds approximately 440,000 distinct CDR3 sequences. The CDR3 covers 16 residues. The germline V gene has CDR1 SGHRS and CDR2 YFSETQ. The sequence was obtained from a woman in her 50s in good health. Sample: blood T cells: a sorted CD56 or NKG2C T cell subset, CD4+ or CD8+ T cells, or bulk PBMC T cells (not recorded which). The gene calls are TRBV5-1 and TRBJ2-3; checking the TCRdb D call of TRBD2 is not possible without DNA. This CDR3 is CASSLQAGGITDTQYF.